Sequencing of this T cell receptor (beta chain) was carried out in a study of blood T cell repertoires in COVID-19. About the research overall: The United States, Italy and Spain supplied acute and convalescent COVID-19 samples. The analysed material was cDNA or gDNA that came from T cells, B-cell-depleted T cells, or PBMCs.

As originally analysed: Counts of nucleated cells, estimated from reference gene primer amplification, were obtained. Method: immunoSEQ multiplex PCR; TCRdb's copy keeps in-frame clones and lacks some. The DNA gave D and trimming, while V, J and clone size come from that table. The sample comprises over 400,000 clones, approximately 88% of which are singletons, and 7.8% rests with the top ten. The V end was cut by 4 bases, the J end by 4 bases, with 12 bases between. The CDR3 is made up of 14 amino acids. Per germline, CDR1 SGDLS and CDR2 YYNGEE. The Seattle patients, enrolled during active infection, were followed longitudinally.

This chain links TRBV9 with TRBJ1-5, with D unclear. This TCR was recovered from a woman aged 50 to 60 with COVID-19, enrolled during active disease. Sequenced: peripheral blood. The CDR3 DNA is TGTGCCAGCAGCCGCACGGGTCGGAATCAGCCCCAGCATTTT. This translates into CASSRTGRNQPQHF. Full variable domain (remainder filled in from reference TRBV9 and TRBJ1-5): DSGVTQTPKHLITATGQRVTLRCSPRSGDLSVYWYQQSLDQGLQFLIQYYNGEERAKGNILERFSAQQFPDLHSELNLSSLELGDSALYFCASSRTGRNQPQHFGDGTRLSIL.